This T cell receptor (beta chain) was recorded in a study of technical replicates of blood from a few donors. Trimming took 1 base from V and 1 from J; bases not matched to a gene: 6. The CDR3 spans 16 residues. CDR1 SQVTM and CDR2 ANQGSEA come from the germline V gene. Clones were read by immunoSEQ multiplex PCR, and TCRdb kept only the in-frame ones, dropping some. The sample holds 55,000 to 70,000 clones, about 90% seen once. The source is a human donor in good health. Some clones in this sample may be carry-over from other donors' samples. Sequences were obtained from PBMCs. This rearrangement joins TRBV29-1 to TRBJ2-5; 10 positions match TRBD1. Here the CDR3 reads CSVEGGQGPAQETQYF. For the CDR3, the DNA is TGCAGCGTTGAAGGGGGACAGGGGCCCGCCCAAGAGACCCAGTACTTC.